A single sample gave rise to the 32 T cell receptor beta chains below, sequenced in a study of T-cell reconstitution after alpha-beta-depleted transplantation in children. The library targeted TCRbeta and was prepared with unique molecular identifiers. TCRdb reanalysed the PCR reads using MiXCR and keeps one entry per CDR3 protein. Of some 340,000 distinct CDR3 sequences listed, 10% are singletons. The specimen was PBMCs from the stem cell graft donor, collected from the stem cell graft. The receptors were sampled from a human donor who donated a stem cell graft to a child with acute lymphoblastic leukemia.

The chain employs TRBV20-1 and TRBJ1-1, with 9 bases identical to TRBD1. The CDR3 spans 13 residues. CDR1 DFQATT and CDR2 SNEGSKA come from the germline V gene (reference sequence). V lost 5 bases to trimming and J lost 0 bases; unmatched junction nucleotides: 1. The chain's CDR3 is CSAWDRVNTEAFF. DNA of the CDR3: TGCAGTGCTTGGGACAGGGTGAACACTGAAGCTTTCTTT.

This clonotype turned up a few times. The V gene is TRBV4-1, the J gene TRBJ2-1, with D maybe TRBD2 (5 bases). The V gene lost 3 bases and the J gene lost 2 bases, with 11 bases spanning the gap. Germline V CDR1 and CDR2: MGHRA, YSYEKL. The CDR3 has 15 residues. CDR3 residues: CASSQLLVPYNEQFF. The DNA for the CDR3 is TGCGCCAGCAGCCAGCTACTAGTCCCCTACAATGAGCAGTTCTTC.

V usage is TRBV14 and J usage is TRBJ2-7, with TRBD2 matching over 9 bases. V shed 4 bases, J shed 2 bases, and the junction held 3 bases outside the gene matches. Per the germline V gene, CDR1 is SGHDN and CDR2 is FVKESK. The CDR3 runs 14 residues. The CDR3 region has the DNA TGTGCCAGCAGCCCAATAGCGGGAGCCTACGAGCAGTACTTC. Translation gives CASSPIAGAYEQYF.

This clonotype appeared many times. The J gene is TRBJ2-1, the V gene TRBV29-1; D may correspond to TRBD1 or TRBD2 (5 bases each). Germline CDR1 is SQVTM and CDR2 is ANQGSEA. This CDR3 region has 14 residues. V was shortened by 1 base and J by 4 bases, with 11 bases between the two germline ends. The CDR3 protein is CSVEGQGVYNEQFF. The DNA of the CDR3 is TGCAGCGTTGAAGGGCAGGGAGTTTACAATGAGCAGTTCTTC.

This clonotype came up a few times. The V call is TRBV6-2 or TRBV6-3, the J call TRBJ1-2; D gene ambiguous. This CDR3 comprises 15 residues. The germline V gene has CDR1 MNHEY and CDR2 SVGEGT. The V end was cut by 4 bases, the J end by 3 bases, with 15 bases between. The CDR3 is CASSSRVPGDYGYTF. CDR3 nucleotide sequence: TGTGCCAGCAGTTCAAGGGTTCCCGGGGACTATGGCTACACCTTC.

This clonotype has ten or more counts. The chain is built from TRBV7-9 and TRBJ2-3, with 7 bases aligning to TRBD1. This CDR3 region has 14 residues. CDR1 is SEHNR, CDR2 FQNEAQ, per germline (reference sequence). With 1 base clipped from V and 5 bases from J, the junction kept 3 bases outside the gene matches. The CDR3 DNA is TGTGCCAGCAGCTTAGGACAGGGCGTAGATACGCAGTATTTT. Protein: CASSLGQGVDTQYF. The full variable domain, rest sourced from reference TRBV7-9 and TRBJ2-3, is DTGVSQNPRHKITKRGQNVTFRCDPISEHNRLYWYRQTLGQGPEFLTYFQNEAQLEKSRLLSDRFSAERPKGSFSTLEIQRTEQGDSAMYLCASSLGQGVDTQYFGPGTRLTVL.

The rearrangement joins TRBV7-9 to TRBJ2-1, with 14 bases lining up with TRBD2. Germline loops: CDR1 SEHNR, CDR2 FQNEAQ (reference sequence). V trimming: 3 bases; J trimming: 15 bases; junction bases outside the gene matches: 10. This CDR3 region has 15 residues. The CDR3 region has the DNA TGTGCCAGCAGCTTCGTGGGACTAGCGGGAGAAAGTGTGTTCTTC. Protein: CASSFVGLAGESVFF.

This clonotype was found a few times. The chain joins TRBV12-3 or TRBV12-4 to TRBJ2-1; possibly TRBD1 for D (6 bases). This CDR3 has 19 residues. Trimming left V 1 base short and J 2 bases short, with 21 bases between. CDR3 sequence: CASSLEGVYLNRPYNEQFF. The CDR3, as DNA: TGTGCCAGCAGTTTAGAGGGGGTTTACCTCAATCGACCCTACAATGAGCAGTTCTTC.

The chain is built from TRBV28 and TRBJ1-2; D remains unclear. Germline values: CDR1 MDHEN, CDR2 SYDVKM. Trimming cost V 8 bases and J 8 bases, with 9 bases left between them. This CDR3 spans 10 amino acids. The CDR3 nucleotides are TGTGCCAGCGGCGGACGGGGCTACACCTTC. This codes for CASGGRGYTF.

This rearrangement joins TRBV13 to TRBJ2-5; D gene uncertain. The CDR3 covers 14 residues. V was shortened by 6 bases and J by 4 bases, with 15 bases between the two germline ends. CDR1 PRHDT and CDR2 FYEKMQ come from the germline V gene (reference sequence). For the CDR3, the DNA is TGTGCCAGCAGTTCCGGAAGAATGGGAGAGACCCAGTACTTC. Translated: CASSSGRMGETQYF.

This clonotype was picked up many times. This chain links TRBV6-5 with TRBJ1-5; D gene ambiguous. In germline, CDR1 is MNHEY, CDR2 SVGAGI. This CDR3 spans 15 amino acids. V lost 2 bases, J lost 0 bases, and 8 bases lay in between. CDR3 region: CASSYGPTSNQPQHF. CDR3 DNA sequence: TGTGCCAGCAGTTACGGGCCCACTAGCAATCAGCCCCAGCATTTT.

The sample holds a few counts of this clonotype. The chain employs TRBV20-1 and TRBJ1-5; D may be TRBD1 (6 bases). Germline V lookup: CDR1 DFQATT, CDR2 SNEGSKA (reference sequence). The V end was cut by 8 bases, the J end by 2 bases, with 16 bases between. This CDR3 is built from 14 residues. CDR3 in amino acids: CSTTRGTGNQPQHF. The CDR3 bases are TGCAGTACAACCAGGGGAACGGGCAATCAGCCCCAGCATTTT.

The table lists this clonotype with many counts. DNA for the CDR3: TGCGCCAGCAGCTTGGTGGGGACCTACGAGCAGTACTTC. Translating gives CASSLVGTYEQYF. The V gene is TRBV5-1, the J gene TRBJ2-7, with D unresolved. With 0 bases removed from V and 2 bases from J, the gap between germline ends came to 6 bases. The CDR3 is made up of 13 amino acids. Per germline, CDR1 SGHRS and CDR2 YFSETQ.

The sample holds many counts of this clonotype. The chain recombines TRBV20-1 with TRBJ2-1, with TRBD1 identical over 9 bases. This CDR3 has 15 amino acids. CDR1 DFQATT and CDR2 SNEGSKA come from the germline V gene (reference sequence). The ends lost 3 bases at V and 5 bases at J; junction bases unmatched: 8. CDR3 DNA sequence: TGCAGTGCTAGTCGCCGGGACAGGGTGGACAATGAGCAGTTCTTC. This gives the protein CSASRRDRVDNEQFF.

CDR3 protein: CASSFPGLAGKHSRTDTQYF. As DNA, the CDR3 is TGTGCCAGCAGTTTTCCCGGACTAGCGGGAAAGCACTCACGCACAGATACGCAGTATTTT. This chain links TRBV28 with TRBJ2-3; 12 bases fit TRBD2. The CDR3 contains 20 residues. The trim removed 3 bases at V and 1 base at J, leaving 14 bases unmatched. Germline V gene lookup returns CDR1 MDHEN and CDR2 SYDVKM.

This chain uses TRBV7-9 with TRBJ2-5; D unresolved. Trimming stripped 2 bases from V and 0 bases from J, with 7 bases between. The CDR3 is made up of 14 amino acids. Germline CDR1 and CDR2: SEHNR and FQNEAQ (reference sequence). The CDR3 sequence: CASSLLDHQETQYF. As DNA, the CDR3 is TGTGCCAGCAGCTTATTAGACCACCAAGAGACCCAGTACTTC.

The chain carries TRBV5-1 and TRBJ2-3; a possible D gene is TRBD1 (6 bases). Germline V gene sequence: CDR1 SGHRS, CDR2 YFSETQ. With 2 bases removed from V and 2 bases from J, the gap between germline ends came to 18 bases. The CDR3 runs to 17 residues. CDR3 in DNA: TGCGCCAGCAGCTTCACCAGGGGCCCCACATTCACAGATACGCAGTATTTT. Translation: CASSFTRGPTFTDTQYF.

The genes are TRBV5-1 and TRBJ1-2; D remains ambiguous. V shed 0 bases and J shed 0 bases, with 6 bases lying between them. Germline-derived CDR1 and CDR2 are SGHRS and YFSETQ. The CDR3 consists of 14 residues. Written as DNA, the CDR3 is TGCGCCAGCAGCTTGGTGGCAGCTAACTATGGCTACACCTTC. Protein sequence: CASSLVAANYGYTF.

Ten or more counts support this clonotype. The chain uses TRBV12-3 or TRBV12-4 and TRBJ2-7; a possible D gene is TRBD1 (6 bases). V lost 5 bases, J lost 3 bases, and 11 bases lay in between. This CDR3 is built from 13 residues. The CDR3 nucleotides are TGTGCCAGCAGTACACCACAGGGCTACGAGCAGTACTTC. This translates into CASSTPQGYEQYF.

Only a few counts were recorded for this clonotype. J is TRBJ2-7 and V is TRBV20-1; 11 nucleotides agree with TRBD2. Germline lookup yields CDR1 DFQATT and CDR2 SNEGSKA (reference sequence). V shed 4 bases, J shed 7 bases, and the junction held 6 bases outside the gene matches. CDR3 size: 13 residues. The CDR3 sequence is CSATGLAGVEQYF. The DNA of the CDR3 is TGCAGTGCTACTGGACTAGCGGGTGTTGAGCAGTACTTC.

This chain joins TRBV12-3 or TRBV12-4 and TRBJ2-1; 10 bases fit TRBD2. V was pared by 7 bases and J by 2 bases, with 14 bases of the junction left unmatched. The CDR3 has 18 amino acids. The CDR3, as DNA: TGTGCCAGCACTCCGTTGATAGCGGGAGGTCTGGCCTACAATGAGCAGTTCTTC. It encodes CASTPLIAGGLAYNEQFF.

This clonotype was detected ten times or more. The V call is TRBV2, the J call TRBJ2-3; 7 bases agree with TRBD2. Germline values: CDR1 SNHLY, CDR2 FYNNEI. Germline trimming cut 6 bases from V and 1 base from J; bases unmatched to any gene: 1. The CDR3 consists of 13 residues. The CDR3 DNA reads TGTGCCAGCAGCCGGGGGGGCACAGATACGCAGTATTTT. Translating it yields CASSRGGTDTQYF.

This clonotype was seen a few times. As DNA, the CDR3 is TGTGCCAGCAGTTACACACGCCGGACAGGGGAGACTGAAGCTTTCTTT. Translating it yields CASSYTRRTGETEAFF. The chain employs TRBV6-2 or TRBV6-3 and TRBJ1-1; 9 bases match TRBD1. The V and J ends lost 2 bases and 5 bases, in that order; junction bases with no gene match: 9. Germline lookup yields CDR1 MNHEY and CDR2 SVGEGT. The CDR3 is 16 residues long.

This clonotype was picked up a small number of times. The gene calls are TRBV12-3 or TRBV12-4 and TRBJ2-7; D possibly corresponds to TRBD1 (6 bases). The CDR3 spans 14 residues. V dropped 3 bases and J dropped 4 bases, with 13 bases sitting between them. CDR3 bases: TGTGCCAGCAGTTTCGGCAGGGGAGAGTACGAGCAGTACTTC. Its translation is CASSFGRGEYEQYF.

This clonotype was counted a few times. V gene TRBV28 combines with J gene TRBJ2-6, with 10 bases aligning to TRBD1. This CDR3 is built from 15 residues. V lost 10 bases to trimming and J lost 4 bases; unmatched junction nucleotides: 7. Germline V lookup: CDR1 MDHEN, CDR2 SYDVKM. The CDR3: CATWTGGIGANVLTF. Here the CDR3 DNA reads TGTGCCACCTGGACAGGGGGAATAGGGGCCAACGTCCTGACTTTC.

This clonotype has a handful of counts. V usage is TRBV20-1 and J usage is TRBJ2-1, with 13 bases matching TRBD2. The V gene end was trimmed by 5 bases and the J gene end by 5 bases; junction bases not matched to a gene: 6. CDR1 DFQATT and CDR2 SNEGSKA come from the germline V gene (reference sequence). This CDR3 contains 15 residues. This chain's CDR3 is CSAFGLAGEDNEQFF. CDR3 nucleotide sequence: TGCAGTGCTTTCGGACTAGCGGGAGAGGACAATGAGCAGTTCTTC.

This clonotype was observed a few times. The chain employs TRBV4-1 and TRBJ2-7, with 13 bases lining up with TRBD2. This CDR3 comprises 17 residues. V lost 0 bases and J lost 7; bases outside the gene matches: 9. The germline gives CDR1 MGHRA, CDR2 YSYEKL. CDR3 loop: CASSQDPQLAGGREQYF. The CDR3 DNA reads TGCGCCAGCAGCCAAGACCCTCAACTAGCGGGAGGGAGGGAGCAGTACTTC.

This clonotype was detected ten times or more. The genes are TRBV6-5 and TRBJ2-7, with TRBD2 matching 8 bases. The CDR3 runs to 17 residues. Germline V gene data show CDR1 as MNHEY and CDR2 as SVGAGI. V lost 0 bases, J lost 3 bases, and 10 bases stayed unmatched. The CDR3 region is CASSYSTTLAEFYEQYF. The CDR3 bases are TGTGCCAGCAGTTACTCGACTACACTAGCGGAATTCTACGAGCAGTACTTC.

In this sample, this clonotype turned up many times. The chain is built from TRBV4-2 and TRBJ2-2; 8 bases align to TRBD1. Trimming cost V 0 bases and J 15 bases; bases outside gene matches: 6. The germline CDR1 and CDR2 sequences are LGHNA and YNFKEQ. This CDR3 comprises 13 residues. The CDR3 reads CASSQEGQARVFF. The CDR3 DNA follows: TGTGCCAGCAGCCAAGAGGGACAGGCAAGGGTGTTTTTT.

This clonotype showed up many times. The chain is built from TRBV5-5 and TRBJ2-1; D is uncertain. Trimming cost V 4 bases and J 2 bases, with 10 bases left between them. The CDR3 is 14 residues long. The germline CDR1 and CDR2 sequences are SGHKS and YYEKEE (reference sequence). The CDR3 nucleotides are TGTGCCAGCAGCCCTCGGTACGCCTACAATGAGCAGTTCTTC. This encodes CASSPRYAYNEQFF. Supplemented by reference TRBV5-5 and TRBJ2-1, the full variable domain reads DAGVTQSPTHLIKTRGQQVTLRCSPISGHKSVSWYQQVLGQGPQFIFQYYEKEERGRGNFPDRFSARQFPNYSSELNVNALLLGDSALYLCASSPRYAYNEQFFGPGTRLTVL.

The CDR3 protein is CASSLVGRSDTQYF. The CDR3 DNA follows: TGCGCCAGCAGCTTGGTCGGGAGGTCAGATACGCAGTATTTT. The rearrangement joins TRBV5-1 to TRBJ2-3; 7 nucleotides line up with TRBD2. Trimming removed 0 bases from V and 4 bases from J; junction bases left unmatched: 2. The V gene's germline CDR1 is SGHRS and CDR2 YFSETQ. The CDR3 spans 14 residues.

This clonotype was picked up many times. CDR3 nucleotide sequence: TGCAGCGTTGTCGCGGGGTCGGACACCGGGGAGCTGTTTTTT. Translation gives CSVVAGSDTGELFF. This chain joins TRBV29-1 and TRBJ2-2; tentative D call: TRBD2 (6 bases). The V end lost 4 bases, the J end lost 3 bases, and 12 bases lay between the germline ends. Germline V gene lookup returns CDR1 SQVTM and CDR2 ANQGSEA. The CDR3 spans 14 residues.